This T cell receptor gamma chain emerged from a study of Vδ1+ human thymocytes. Extracted RNA was reverse transcribed into cDNA. CDR3 amplicons came from multiplex PCR with pooled V-gene forward and constant-region reverse primers. TCRdb re-called the multiplex PCR reads using CATT. The profile shows 35,000 or so gamma-chain clones, around 21% of them singletons. General study results and limits: Highly polyclonal TRG and TRD repertoires with Gaussian CDR3 length distributions appeared in thymus.

In its sample, this clone was seen a few times. Antigen specificity is unknown. A read error may be the cause here, since a much bigger clone is one base away. The CDR3 sequence is 12 residues long. CDR1 and CDR2 from the germline V gene are VENAVY and YDSYNSRV. Unmatched junction bases numbered 2, after V lost 5 bases and J lost 1 base. Sequenced sample: Vdelta1+ gamma-delta thymocytes from the thymus. Subset reported: FACS-sorted CD3+ TCRalphabeta- TCRVdelta1+ TCRVdelta2- thymocytes. The chain has TRGV8 and TRGJ1 or TRGJ2. The clonotype comes from a girl under two years old who had congenital heart surgery. In DNA, the CDR3 is TGTGCCACCTGGGCTAATTATTATAAGAAACTCTTT. Translation gives CATWANYYKKLF.